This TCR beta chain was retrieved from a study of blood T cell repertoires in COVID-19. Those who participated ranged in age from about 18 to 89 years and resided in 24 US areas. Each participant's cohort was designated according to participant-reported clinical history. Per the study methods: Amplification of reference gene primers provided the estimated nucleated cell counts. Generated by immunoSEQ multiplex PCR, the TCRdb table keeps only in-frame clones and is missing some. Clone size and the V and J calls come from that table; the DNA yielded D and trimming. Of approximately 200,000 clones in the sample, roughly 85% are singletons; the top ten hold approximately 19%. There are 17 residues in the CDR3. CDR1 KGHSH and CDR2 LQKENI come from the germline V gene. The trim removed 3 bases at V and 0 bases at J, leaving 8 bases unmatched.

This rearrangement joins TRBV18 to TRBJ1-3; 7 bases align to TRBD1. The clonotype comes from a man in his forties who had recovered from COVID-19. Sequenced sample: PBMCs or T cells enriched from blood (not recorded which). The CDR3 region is CASSPRQGSDSGNTIYF. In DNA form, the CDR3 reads TGTGCCAGCTCACCTCGACAGGGATCGGACTCTGGAAACACCATATATTTT.